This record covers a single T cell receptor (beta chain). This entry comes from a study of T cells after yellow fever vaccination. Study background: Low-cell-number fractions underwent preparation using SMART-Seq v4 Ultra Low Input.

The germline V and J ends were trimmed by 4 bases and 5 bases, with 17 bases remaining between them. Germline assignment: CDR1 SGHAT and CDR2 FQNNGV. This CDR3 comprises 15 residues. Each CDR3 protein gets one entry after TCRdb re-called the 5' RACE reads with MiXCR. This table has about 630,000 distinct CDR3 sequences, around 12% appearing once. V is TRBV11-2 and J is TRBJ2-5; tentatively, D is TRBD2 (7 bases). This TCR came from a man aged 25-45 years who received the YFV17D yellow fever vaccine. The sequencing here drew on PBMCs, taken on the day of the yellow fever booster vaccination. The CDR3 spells CASSSGAGASETQYF. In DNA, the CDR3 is TGTGCCAGCAGCTCCGGCGCGGGGGCTAGCGAGACCCAGTACTTC. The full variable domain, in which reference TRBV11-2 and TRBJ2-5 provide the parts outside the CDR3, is EAGVAQSPRYKIIEKRQSVAFWCNPISGHATLYWYQQILGQGPKLLIQFQNNGVVDDSQLPKDRFSAERLKGVDSTLKIQPAKLEDSAVYLCASSSGAGASETQYFGPGTRLLVL.